The source of this T cell receptor (beta chain) is a study of PD-L1 blockade in urothelial cancer. Whole-study context: Analyses were performed on blood at 3 weeks after treatment start (the second dose) and at 6 weeks. Blood samples contained a median about 150,000 T cells.

The study, taken as a whole, reports: Clones that were tumor-associated expanded more in the blood of durable-benefit patients at 3 weeks.

Method: immunoSEQ multiplex PCR; TCRdb's copy keeps in-frame clones and lacks some. The table lists some 100,000 clones, around 93% of them singletons, with 0.7% to 0.95% in the top ten. Trimming removed 0 bases at V and 4 bases at J, with 16 bases between. This CDR3 spans 16 amino acids. The germline CDR1 and CDR2 sequences are SQVTM and ANQGSEA. A note on this clone: Its antigen is still unknown.

The sequence was collected from a woman of 80 years or more with urothelial cancer. The chain is built from TRBV29-1 and TRBJ2-1; tentatively, D is TRBD1 (5 bases). The sequenced sample was PBMCs, obtained around atezolizumab (anti-PD-L1) treatment. The CDR3 DNA reads TGCAGCGTTGAAGATCAGGGTTTCTTCTCATACAATGAGCAGTTCTTC. This translates into CSVEDQGFFSYNEQFF.